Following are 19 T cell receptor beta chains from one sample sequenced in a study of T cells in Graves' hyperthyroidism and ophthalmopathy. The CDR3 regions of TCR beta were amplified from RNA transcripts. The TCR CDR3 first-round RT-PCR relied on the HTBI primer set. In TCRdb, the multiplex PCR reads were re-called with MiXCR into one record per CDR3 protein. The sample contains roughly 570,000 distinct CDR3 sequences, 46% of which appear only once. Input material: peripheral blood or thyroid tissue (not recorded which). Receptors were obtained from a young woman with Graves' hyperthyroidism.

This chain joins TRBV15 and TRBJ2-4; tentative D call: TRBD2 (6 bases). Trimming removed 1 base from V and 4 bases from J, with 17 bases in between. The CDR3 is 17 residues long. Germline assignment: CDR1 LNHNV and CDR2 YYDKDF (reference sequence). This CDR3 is CATSRGVAAPGKNIQYF. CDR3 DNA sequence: TGTGCCACCAGCAGAGGAGTAGCGGCCCCGGGGAAAAACATTCAGTACTTC. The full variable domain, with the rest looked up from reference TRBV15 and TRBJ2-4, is DAMVIQNPRYQVTQFGKPVTLSCSQTLNHNVMYWYQQKSSQAPKLLFHYYDKDFNNEADTPDNFQSRRPNTSFCFLDIRSPGLGDTAMYLCATSRGVAAPGKNIQYFGAGTRLSVL.

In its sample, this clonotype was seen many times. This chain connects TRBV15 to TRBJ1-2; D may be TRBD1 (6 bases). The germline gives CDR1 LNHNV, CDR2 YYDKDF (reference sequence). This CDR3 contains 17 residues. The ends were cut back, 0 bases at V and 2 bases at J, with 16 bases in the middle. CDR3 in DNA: TGTGCCACCAGCAGAGAGTACCGACAGGAGGGCAACTATGGCTACACCTTC. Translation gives CATSREYRQEGNYGYTF.

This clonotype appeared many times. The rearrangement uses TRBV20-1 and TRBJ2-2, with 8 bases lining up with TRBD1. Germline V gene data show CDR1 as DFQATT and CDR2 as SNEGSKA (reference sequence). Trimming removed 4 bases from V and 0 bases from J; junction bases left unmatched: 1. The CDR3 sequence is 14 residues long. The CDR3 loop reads CSATGGANTGELFF. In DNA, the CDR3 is TGCAGTGCTACAGGGGGCGCGAACACCGGGGAGCTGTTTTTT.

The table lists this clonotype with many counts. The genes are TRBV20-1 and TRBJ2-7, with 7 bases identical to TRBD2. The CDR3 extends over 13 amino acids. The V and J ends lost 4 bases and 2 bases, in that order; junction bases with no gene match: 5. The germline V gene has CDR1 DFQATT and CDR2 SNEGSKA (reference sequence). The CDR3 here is CSANLADPYEQYF. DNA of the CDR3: TGCAGTGCTAATCTAGCGGACCCCTACGAGCAGTACTTC.

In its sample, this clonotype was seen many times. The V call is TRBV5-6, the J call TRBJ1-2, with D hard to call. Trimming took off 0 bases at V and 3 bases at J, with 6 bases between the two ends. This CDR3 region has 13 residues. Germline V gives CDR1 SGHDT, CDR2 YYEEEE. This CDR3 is CASSLDGYYGYTF. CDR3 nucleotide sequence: TGTGCCAGCAGCTTGGACGGATACTATGGCTACACCTTC. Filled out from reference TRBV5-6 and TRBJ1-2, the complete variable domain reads DAGVTQSPTHLIKTRGQQVTLRCSPKSGHDTVSWYQQALGQGPQFIFQYYEEEERQRGNFPDRFSGHQFPNYSSELNVNALLLGDSALYLCASSLDGYYGYTFGSGTRLTVV.

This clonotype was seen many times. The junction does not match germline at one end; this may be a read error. The CDR3 spells CASSPLTGTQETQYF. The CDR3 DNA sequence: TGTGCTAGCAGCCCCCTTACGGGGACCCAAGAGACCCAGTACTTC. The V gene is TRBV7-7, the J gene TRBJ2-5; D tentatively reads TRBD1 or TRBD2 (5 bases each). Germline CDR1 is SSHAT and CDR2 is FNYEAQ (reference sequence). The length of the CDR3 is 15 residues.

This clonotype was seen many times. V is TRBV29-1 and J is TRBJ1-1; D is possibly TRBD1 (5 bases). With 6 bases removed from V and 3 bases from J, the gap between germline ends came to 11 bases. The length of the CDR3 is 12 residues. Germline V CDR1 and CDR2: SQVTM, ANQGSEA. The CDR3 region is CSVNGGYTEAFF. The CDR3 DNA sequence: TGCAGCGTGAACGGGGGTTACACTGAAGCTTTCTTT.

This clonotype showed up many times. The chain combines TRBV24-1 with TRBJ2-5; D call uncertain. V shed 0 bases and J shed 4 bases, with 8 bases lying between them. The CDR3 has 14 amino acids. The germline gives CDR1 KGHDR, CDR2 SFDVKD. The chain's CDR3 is CATSDLVGSETQYF. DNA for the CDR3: TGTGCCACCAGTGATTTGGTCGGGTCAGAGACCCAGTACTTC.

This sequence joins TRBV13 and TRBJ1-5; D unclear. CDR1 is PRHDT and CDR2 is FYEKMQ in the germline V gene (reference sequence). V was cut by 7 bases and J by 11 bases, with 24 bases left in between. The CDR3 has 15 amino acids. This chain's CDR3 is CASTYLTGSGETQHF. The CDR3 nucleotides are TGTGCCAGCACCTATCTTACCGGTAGCGGTGAGACCCAGCATTTT.

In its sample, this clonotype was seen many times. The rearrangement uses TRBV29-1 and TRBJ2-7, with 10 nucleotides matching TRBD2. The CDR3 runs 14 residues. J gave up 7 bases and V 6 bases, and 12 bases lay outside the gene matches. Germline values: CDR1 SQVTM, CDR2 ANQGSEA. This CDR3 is CSVAVLAGVGEQYF. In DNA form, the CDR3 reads TGCAGCGTCGCCGTCCTAGCGGGAGTAGGGGAGCAGTACTTC.

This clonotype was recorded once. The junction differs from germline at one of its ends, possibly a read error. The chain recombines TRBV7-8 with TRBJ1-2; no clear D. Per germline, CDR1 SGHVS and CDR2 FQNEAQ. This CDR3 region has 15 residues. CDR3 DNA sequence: TGTGCCAGCAGCTCGGACGGGGAGGGAATCTATGGCCACACCTTC. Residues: CASSSDGEGIYGHTF.

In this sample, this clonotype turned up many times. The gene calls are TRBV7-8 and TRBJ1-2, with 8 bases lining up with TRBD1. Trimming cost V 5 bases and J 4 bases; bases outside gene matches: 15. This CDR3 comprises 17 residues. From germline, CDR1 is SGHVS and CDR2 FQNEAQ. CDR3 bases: TGTGCCAGCAGCCTAATCGTAGCAGGGGGCTTGGCCTATGGCTACACCTTC. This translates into CASSLIVAGGLAYGYTF.

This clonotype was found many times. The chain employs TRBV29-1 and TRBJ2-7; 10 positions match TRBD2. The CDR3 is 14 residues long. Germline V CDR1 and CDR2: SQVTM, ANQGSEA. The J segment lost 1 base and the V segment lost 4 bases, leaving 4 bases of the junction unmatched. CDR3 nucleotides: TGCAGCGTTGCTTTTAGCGGGAGGTCCTACGAGCAGTACTTC. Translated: CSVAFSGRSYEQYF.

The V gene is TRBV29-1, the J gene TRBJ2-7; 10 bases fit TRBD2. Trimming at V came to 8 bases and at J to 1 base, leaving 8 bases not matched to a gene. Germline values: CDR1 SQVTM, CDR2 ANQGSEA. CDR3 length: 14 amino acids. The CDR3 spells CSPRTSGASYEQYF. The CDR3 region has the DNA TGCAGCCCACGTACTAGCGGGGCATCCTACGAGCAGTACTTC.

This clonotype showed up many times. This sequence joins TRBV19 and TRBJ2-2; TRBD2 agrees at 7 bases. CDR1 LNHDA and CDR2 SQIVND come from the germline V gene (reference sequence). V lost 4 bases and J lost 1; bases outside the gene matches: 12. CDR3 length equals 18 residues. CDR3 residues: CASSKPLGRGGNTGELFF. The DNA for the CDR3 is TGTGCCAGTAGTAAACCCTTGGGGAGGGGAGGGAACACCGGGGAGCTGTTTTTT. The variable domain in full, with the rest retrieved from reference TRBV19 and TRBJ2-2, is DGGITQSPKYLFRKEGQNVTLSCEQNLNHDAMYWYRQDPGQGLRLIYYSQIVNDFQKGDIAEGYSVSREKKESFPLTVTSAQKNPTAFYLCASSKPLGRGGNTGELFFGEGSRLTVL.

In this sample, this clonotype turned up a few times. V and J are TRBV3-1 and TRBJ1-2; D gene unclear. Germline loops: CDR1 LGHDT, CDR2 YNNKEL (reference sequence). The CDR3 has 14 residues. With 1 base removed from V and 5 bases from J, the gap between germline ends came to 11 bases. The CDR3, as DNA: TGTGCCAGCAGCCAAGTCATGGGTTCATATGGCTACACCTTC. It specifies CASSQVMGSYGYTF.

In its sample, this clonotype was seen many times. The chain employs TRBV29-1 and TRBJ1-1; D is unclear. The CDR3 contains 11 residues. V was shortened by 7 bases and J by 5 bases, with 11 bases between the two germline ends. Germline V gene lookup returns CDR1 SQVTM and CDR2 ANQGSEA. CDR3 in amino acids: CSGDGGTEAFF. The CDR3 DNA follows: TGCAGCGGTGACGGTGGGACTGAAGCTTTCTTT.

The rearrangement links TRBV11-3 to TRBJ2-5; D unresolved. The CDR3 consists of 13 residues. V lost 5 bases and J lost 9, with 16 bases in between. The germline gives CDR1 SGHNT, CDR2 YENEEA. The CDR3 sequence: CASSDGPNQPQYF. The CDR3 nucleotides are TGTGCCAGCAGCGATGGACCGAACCAGCCCCAGTACTTC.

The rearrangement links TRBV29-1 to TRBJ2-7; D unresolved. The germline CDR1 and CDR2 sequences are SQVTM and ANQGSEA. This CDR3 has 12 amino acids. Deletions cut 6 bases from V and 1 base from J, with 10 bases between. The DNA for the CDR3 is TGCAGCGTCTACACGAGTTCCTACGAGCAGTACTTC. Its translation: CSVYTSSYEQYF.